These 30 T cell receptor beta chains came from one sample sequenced in a study of Graves' ophthalmopathy and Graves' hyperthyroidism. Amplification of TCR beta CDR3 regions used RNA transcripts. First-round RT-PCR employed HTBI primers, with a second-round multiplex PCR after it. TCRdb fed the multiplex PCR reads into MiXCR, producing one record per CDR3 protein. The data hold about 150,000 distinct CDR3 sequences, with more than 30% observed a single time. The material sequenced was peripheral blood. The receptors shown here come from a woman aged 35 to 49 with Graves' ophthalmopathy.

This clonotype has ten or more counts. The J gene is TRBJ1-2, the V gene TRBV20-1, with a possible D match to TRBD1 (5 bases). The CDR3 contains 14 residues. Trimming took off 5 bases at V and 0 bases at J, with 13 bases between the two ends. The germline CDR1 and CDR2 sequences are DFQATT and SNEGSKA (reference sequence). This CDR3 is CSAARVDANYGYTF. The CDR3 region has the DNA TGCAGTGCTGCCAGGGTTGATGCTAACTATGGCTACACCTTC.

This clonotype was recorded many times. The chain uses TRBV28 and TRBJ2-7; TRBD2 matches at 8 bases. Germline V gene sequence: CDR1 MDHEN, CDR2 SYDVKM. CDR3 length: 16 residues. Unmatched junction bases numbered 19, after V lost 8 bases and J lost 7 bases. The DNA for the CDR3 is TGTGCCAGCGGGTCCCTTACAGCGGGAGACGTGGGGGAGCAGTACTTC. This gives the protein CASGSLTAGDVGEQYF.

The CDR3 nucleotides read TGTGCCACAAATCCAGGGGCGGCGGGCGAGCAGTACTTC. The encoded protein is CATNPGAAGEQYF. The rearrangement links TRBV2 to TRBJ2-7, with D tentatively TRBD1 (6 bases). Germline-derived CDR1 and CDR2 are SNHLY and FYNNEI. The CDR3 sequence is 13 residues long. Trimming left V 10 bases short and J 6 bases short, with 19 bases between.

This clonotype was recorded at least ten times. The rearrangement uses TRBV5-1 and TRBJ1-1, with D possibly being TRBD1 (5 bases). This CDR3 region has 13 residues. Between the trimmed V and J ends, which lost 3 bases and 4 bases, there was a span of 10 bases. The germline CDR1 and CDR2 sequences are SGHRS and YFSETQ. The CDR3 bases are TGCGCCAGCAGCTGGACAATGTCCACTGAAGCTTTCTTT. Amino acid sequence: CASSWTMSTEAFF.

CDR3 region: CASSLMGQGIHEQYF. DNA for the CDR3: TGTGCCAGCAGCTTGATGGGACAGGGGATTCACGAGCAGTACTTC. The chain uses TRBV7-2 and TRBJ2-7; 10 nucleotides align to TRBD1. V dropped 3 bases and J dropped 5; count of bases not matched to a gene: 7. Germline assignment: CDR1 SGHTA and CDR2 FQGNSA. The CDR3 runs to 15 residues.

This clonotype was recorded at least ten times. Mismatch with germline at one junction end may stem from a read error. The chain recombines TRBV4-1 with TRBJ2-7, with 8 bases matching TRBD1. From germline, CDR1 is MGHRA and CDR2 YSYEKL. The length of the CDR3 is 17 residues. In nucleotides, the CDR3 is TGCGCCAGCAGCCAAGTGTCAGGGGGCTGGAAATCCTCCGAGCAGTACTTC. This codes for CASSQVSGGWKSSEQYF.

This clonotype was picked up many times. V usage is TRBV6-1 and J usage is TRBJ1-5; 10 bases align to TRBD1. V lost 6 bases, J lost 4 bases, and 12 bases stayed unmatched. Germline V gene sequence: CDR1 MNHNS, CDR2 SASEGT. The CDR3 totals 17 residues. The CDR3 loop reads CASRKTFWDRGNQPQHF. The CDR3 DNA follows: TGTGCCAGCAGGAAAACCTTTTGGGACAGGGGAAATCAGCCCCAGCATTTT.

This clonotype has only a few counts. The rearrangement uses TRBV2 and TRBJ2-7; TRBD2 is a possible D gene (5 bases). CDR1 is SNHLY and CDR2 is FYNNEI in the germline V gene. The CDR3 is 15 amino acids. V was pared by 4 bases and J by 4 bases, with 17 bases between. CDR3 bases: TGTGCCAGCAGTGTCGCAGCGGCGAACCAGTACGAGCAGTACTTC. Translating gives CASSVAAANQYEQYF.

The chain couples TRBV11-2 to TRBJ1-5, with 8 bases that match TRBD1. V shed 4 bases and J 6 bases; nucleotides not matched to a gene: 8. The CDR3 is 15 residues long. Germline CDR1 is SGHAT and CDR2 is FQNNGV. This chain's CDR3 is CASSSGQGGFQPQHF. The CDR3 nucleotides are TGTGCCAGCAGCTCCGGACAGGGAGGGTTTCAGCCCCAGCATTTT. Full variable domain (outside the CDR3, taken from reference TRBV11-2 and TRBJ1-5): EAGVAQSPRYKIIEKRQSVAFWCNPISGHATLYWYQQILGQGPKLLIQFQNNGVVDDSQLPKDRFSAERLKGVDSTLKIQPAKLEDSAVYLCASSSGQGGFQPQHFGDGTRLSIL.

The V call is TRBV19, the J call TRBJ1-5, with a tentative D call TRBD1 (6 bases). V dropped 6 bases and J dropped 2 bases, with 17 bases sitting between them. Germline CDR1 is LNHDA and CDR2 is SQIVND (reference sequence). The CDR3 length is 16 residues. The CDR3 region is CASSSGNPGGNQPQHF. The CDR3 DNA sequence: TGTGCCAGTAGCAGTGGAAATCCAGGGGGCAATCAGCCCCAGCATTTT. The full variable domain, with the rest looked up from reference TRBV19 and TRBJ1-5, is DGGITQSPKYLFRKEGQNVTLSCEQNLNHDAMYWYRQDPGQGLRLIYYSQIVNDFQKGDIAEGYSVSREKKESFPLTVTSAQKNPTAFYLCASSSGNPGGNQPQHFGDGTRLSIL.

The rearrangement links TRBV6-2 or TRBV6-3 to TRBJ1-5, with a possible D match to TRBD1 (6 bases). CDR1 is MNHEY and CDR2 is SVGEGT in the germline V gene. The CDR3 has 15 amino acids. The V end was cut by 2 bases, the J end by 4 bases, with 12 bases between. CDR3 bases: TGTGCCAGCAGTTACGGGCCAGGGGAAAATCAGCCCCAGCATTTT. It encodes CASSYGPGENQPQHF.

V is TRBV19 and J is TRBJ2-6; D is uncertain. The ends were cut back, 3 bases at V and 2 bases at J, with 8 bases in the middle. The CDR3 covers 15 residues. The germline CDR1 and CDR2 sequences are LNHDA and SQIVND (reference sequence). The CDR3 spells CASSMAVTGANVLTF. CDR3 in DNA: TGTGCCAGTAGTATGGCAGTAACTGGGGCCAACGTCCTGACTTTC.

This sequence joins TRBV6-2 or TRBV6-3 and TRBJ1-2; tentative D call: TRBD1 (6 bases). In germline, CDR1 is MNHEY, CDR2 SVGEGT. Trimming left V 5 bases short and J 1 base short, with 11 bases between. The CDR3 consists of 14 residues. DNA of the CDR3: TGTGCCAGCAGTCTACAGGGTTATAACTATGGCTACACCTTC. It yields the protein CASSLQGYNYGYTF.

This clonotype was recorded many times. This chain uses TRBV7-9 with TRBJ1-5; TRBD1 aligns across 10 bases. Germline values: CDR1 SEHNR, CDR2 FQNEAQ (reference sequence). With V trimmed by 6 bases and J by 6 bases, 14 bases remained unmatched. This CDR3 has 17 residues. The CDR3 nucleotides read TGTGCCAGCAGTGGAGCTCCGGGACAGGGGATTAGTCAGCCCCAGCATTTT. It specifies CASSGAPGQGISQPQHF.

The V gene is TRBV28, the J gene TRBJ2-7, with D possibly being TRBD1 or TRBD2 (5 bases each). Germline loops: CDR1 MDHEN, CDR2 SYDVKM. V lost 5 bases, J lost 6 bases, and 17 bases lay in between. The CDR3 is 14 amino acids. Written as DNA, the CDR3 is TGTGCCAGCAGTCCCCTTCATACGAGGGGCGAGCAGTACTTC. This codes for CASSPLHTRGEQYF.

This clonotype was counted ten times or more. This sequence joins TRBV6-5 and TRBJ1-5; tentatively, D is TRBD1 (6 bases). CDR3 length: 16 amino acids. Germline-derived CDR1 and CDR2 are MNHEY and SVGAGI. Between the trimmed V and J ends, which lost 0 bases and 2 bases, there was a span of 11 bases. CDR3 nucleotide sequence: TGTGCCAGCAGTTACTCCAGGGGTAATGGCAATCAGCCCCAGCATTTT. Residues: CASSYSRGNGNQPQHF.

This clonotype was found many times. The V and J genes are TRBV7-2 and TRBJ1-1, with D unresolved. Deletions cut 6 bases from V and 1 base from J, with 9 bases between. The CDR3 loop spans 13 amino acids. Germline V gene sequence: CDR1 SGHTA, CDR2 FQGNSA. The CDR3 loop is CASRAQQNTEAFF. The CDR3 DNA sequence: TGTGCCAGCAGGGCACAGCAGAACACTGAAGCTTTCTTT.

CDR3 coding DNA: TGTGCCAGCAGATCCGGGTCAAACACCGGGGAGCTGTTTTTT. This translates into CASRSGSNTGELFF. The V and J genes are TRBV2 and TRBJ2-2; D is ambiguous. This CDR3 contains 14 residues. V dropped 6 bases and J dropped 2 bases, with 10 bases sitting between them. Germline loops: CDR1 SNHLY, CDR2 FYNNEI.

This clonotype has ten or more counts. The V call is TRBV5-1, the J call TRBJ1-5; D gene ambiguous. The germline V gene has CDR1 SGHRS and CDR2 YFSETQ. CDR3 length equals 15 residues. V lost 0 bases and J 0 bases, leaving 7 bases between the germline ends. CDR3 DNA: TGCGCCAGCAGCTTGGATGGAGATAGCAATCAGCCCCAGCATTTT. It encodes CASSLDGDSNQPQHF.

This clonotype was detected many times. The V gene is TRBV19, the J gene TRBJ2-7; 9 bases agree with TRBD2. This CDR3 has 13 amino acids. The J segment lost 6 bases and the V segment lost 3 bases, leaving 3 bases of the junction unmatched. The V gene's germline CDR1 is LNHDA and CDR2 SQIVND (reference sequence). Here the CDR3 DNA reads TGTGCCAGTAGTATCGGGACTAGCTCCGAGCAGTACTTC. Translated, it gives CASSIGTSSEQYF.

V is TRBV5-1 and J is TRBJ2-1; 9 bases fit TRBD2. V trimming: 4 bases; J trimming: 3 bases; junction bases outside the gene matches: 5. In germline, CDR1 is SGHRS, CDR2 YFSETQ. The CDR3 has 15 amino acids. Written as DNA, the CDR3 is TGCGCCAGCAGCCCTAGCGGGACCAACTACAATGAGCAGTTCTTC. Its protein product is CASSPSGTNYNEQFF.

In nucleotides, the CDR3 is TGTGCCAGCAGTGAAGCGGGCCTCCTCTCCTACGAGCAGTACTTC. Translation gives CASSEAGLLSYEQYF. J is TRBJ2-7 and V is TRBV2; unclear D gene. CDR3 size: 15 residues. Trimming cost V 0 bases and J 0 bases, with 9 bases left between them. Germline V gene lookup returns CDR1 SNHLY and CDR2 FYNNEI.

There are many counts of this clonotype. The gene calls are TRBV6-5 and TRBJ2-7; D not resolved. The CDR3 is made up of 13 amino acids. From germline, CDR1 is MNHEY and CDR2 SVGAGI. V was cut by 6 bases and J by 6 bases, with 15 bases left in between. As DNA, the CDR3 is TGTGCCAGCAGGAGGACGGCGTATGTCGAGCAGTACTTC. Residues: CASRRTAYVEQYF.

V and J are TRBV28 and TRBJ1-2, with 11 bases lining up with TRBD1. CDR1 and CDR2 (germline): MDHEN, SYDVKM. The CDR3 is 16 residues long. Unmatched junction bases numbered 7, after V lost 4 bases and J lost 3 bases. CDR3 coding DNA: TGTGCCAGCAGTTCGAGGACAGGGGGCCCGCACTATGGCTACACCTTC. Translation: CASSSRTGGPHYGYTF.

This clonotype has a count of ten or more. The V and J genes are TRBV5-6 and TRBJ1-5; TRBD1 aligns across 8 bases. This CDR3 is built from 16 residues. V lost 0 bases and J lost 1; bases outside the gene matches: 3. CDR1 is SGHDT and CDR2 is YYEEEE in the germline V gene. The CDR3 DNA reads TGTGCCAGCAGCTTGGCAGGGGGCGGCAGCAATCAGCCCCAGCATTTT. Protein: CASSLAGGGSNQPQHF. Full variable domain (remainder filled in from reference TRBV5-6 and TRBJ1-5): DAGVTQSPTHLIKTRGQQVTLRCSPKSGHDTVSWYQQALGQGPQFIFQYYEEEERQRGNFPDRFSGHQFPNYSSELNVNALLLGDSALYLCASSLAGGGSNQPQHFGDGTRLSIL.

This clonotype was seen repeatedly, ten times or more. This chain uses TRBV28 with TRBJ1-2; D is ambiguous. The CDR3 is 15 residues long. The germline V and J ends were trimmed by 5 bases and 4 bases, with 17 bases remaining between them. Looked up from germline, CDR1 is MDHEN and CDR2 is SYDVKM. CDR3 protein: CASSNAFAAIYGYTF. The CDR3, as DNA: TGTGCCAGCAGTAATGCGTTCGCAGCTATCTATGGCTACACCTTC.

This clonotype was counted ten times or more. The chain is built from TRBV7-6 and TRBJ1-6; D not certain. There are 13 residues in the CDR3. V was shortened by 1 base and J by 8 bases, with 6 bases between the two germline ends. CDR1 and CDR2 from the germline V gene are SGHVS and FNYEAQ. The CDR3 sequence: CASSLETDSPLHF. DNA of the CDR3: TGTGCCAGCAGCTTAGAAACAGATTCACCCCTCCACTTT.

This clonotype has ten or more counts. The V and J genes are TRBV5-1 and TRBJ1-3; unclear D gene. The V and J ends lost 3 bases and 4 bases respectively, with 11 bases between them. This CDR3 has 14 residues. CDR1 SGHRS and CDR2 YFSETQ come from the germline V gene. CDR3: CASSSGLEGNTIYF. CDR3 sequence (DNA): TGCGCCAGCAGCTCGGGTCTTGAGGGAAACACCATATATTTT.

This clonotype was recorded many times. The chain links TRBV2 to TRBJ1-1; no clear D gene. The CDR3 spans 13 residues. V lost 6 bases, J lost 0 bases, and 8 bases lay in between. Germline values: CDR1 SNHLY, CDR2 FYNNEI. CDR3 region: CASRADMNTEAFF. DNA of the CDR3: TGTGCCAGCAGAGCTGACATGAACACTGAAGCTTTCTTT.

This clonotype has a count of ten or more. The chain couples TRBV3-1 to TRBJ2-7; no clear D. CDR1 is LGHDT, CDR2 YNNKEL, per germline (reference sequence). The V end lost 0 bases, the J end lost 1 base, and 7 bases lay between the germline ends. The CDR3 totals 14 residues. DNA for the CDR3: TGTGCCAGCAGCCAAGAAGAAAGGTCCTACGAGCAGTACTTC. Its translation: CASSQEERSYEQYF.